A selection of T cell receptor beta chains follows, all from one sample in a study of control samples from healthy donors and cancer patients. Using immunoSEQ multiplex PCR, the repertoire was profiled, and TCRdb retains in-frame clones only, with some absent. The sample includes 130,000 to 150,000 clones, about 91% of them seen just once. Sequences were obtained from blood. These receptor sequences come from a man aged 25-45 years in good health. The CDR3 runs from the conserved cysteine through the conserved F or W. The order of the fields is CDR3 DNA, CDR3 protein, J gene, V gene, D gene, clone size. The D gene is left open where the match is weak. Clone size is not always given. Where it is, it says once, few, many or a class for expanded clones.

TGCAGTGCTAGAGCACAAGAGACCCAGTACTTC | CSARAQETQYF | TRBJ2-5 | TRBV20-1 | - | -
TGTGCCAGCAGCGTAGAGGGCAGGACTAGCACAGATACGCAGTATTTT | CASSVEGRTSTDTQYF | TRBJ2-3 | TRBV9 | - | -
TGTGCCAGCAGTTCCGACCTTCTCCCGGACCTCTCAGATACGCAGTATTTT | CASSSDLLPDLSDTQYF | TRBJ2-3 | TRBV28 | - | -
TGTGCCAGCAGCTTGTTCGGAGCAAATCAGCCCCAGCATTTT | CASSLFGANQPQHF | TRBJ1-5 | TRBV5-4 | - | few
TGTGCCACCAGTGACGGGACAGGGATAGGACAGCCCCAGCATTTT | CATSDGTGIGQPQHF | TRBJ1-5 | TRBV24-1 | TRBD1 | -
TGTGCCAGCAGCGGGGGAAACACCATATATTTT | CASSGGNTIYF | TRBJ1-3 | TRBV9 | - | once
TGTGCCCCCCGGGACAGGGATACTTACGAGCAGTACTTC | CAPRDRDTYEQYF | TRBJ2-7 | TRBV24-1 | TRBD1 | -
TGTGCCAGCAGCGTAGGGGATGGCTACACCTTC | CASSVGDGYTF | TRBJ1-2 | TRBV4-2 | - | once
TGTGCCAGCAGGACAGGGGATTCCCTTTACGAGCAGTACTTC | CASRTGDSLYEQYF | TRBJ2-7 | TRBV28 | TRBD1 | once
TGTGCCTGGAGTGAACGGCGTAATCAGCCCCAGCATTTT | CAWSERRNQPQHF | TRBJ1-5 | TRBV30 | - | -
TGTGCCGTGAGTCCGGGGGGCTCCTACAATGAGCAGTTCTTC | CAVSPGGSYNEQFF | TRBJ2-1 | TRBV28 | TRBD2 | -
TGTGCCGTTAAGGGGGCGGGGAATGAGCAGTTCTTC | CAVKGAGNEQFF | TRBJ2-1 | TRBV12-3/TRBV12-4 | - | few
TGTGCCAGCAGCCAGACTCAGGGAGGGACTGAAGCTTTCTTT | CASSQTQGGTEAFF | TRBJ1-1 | TRBV14 | - | -
TGTGCCAGCAGCGTAGTTGGAGGGGGCACTGAAGCTTTCTTT | CASSVVGGGTEAFF | TRBJ1-1 | TRBV9 | - | -
TGTGCCAGCAGTGAAGGGACAGGGATCCACGAGCAGTACTTC | CASSEGTGIHEQYF | TRBJ2-7 | TRBV2 | TRBD1 | -
TGTGCCAGCAGCCAGGGGCGCAAGATTGGCTACACCTTC | CASSQGRKIGYTF | TRBJ1-2 | TRBV14 | - | -
TGTGCCAGCAGACTCACAGGTGAGAGTGAAGCTTTCTTT | CASRLTGESEAFF | TRBJ1-1 | TRBV28 | - | once
TGTGCCAGCAGTGTAGATGGTGATTATAGCAATCAGCCCCAGCATTTT | CASSVDGDYSNQPQHF | TRBJ1-5 | TRBV2 | - | -
TGTGCCAGCAGCCGACAGGGGGAGGACTATGGCTACACCTTC | CASSRQGEDYGYTF | TRBJ1-2 | TRBV7-8 | TRBD1 | -
TGTGCCAGCAGCTTGTCGGGGAACACCGGGGAGCTGTTTTTT | CASSLSGNTGELFF | TRBJ2-2 | TRBV7-2 | - | -
TGTGCCAGCAGCGCTTCCGGGGCCGAAGCTTTCTTT | CASSASGAEAFF | TRBJ1-1 | TRBV9 | - | -
TGCGCCAGCAGCCAAGGGGGGAGCGCGCGGCAGTACTTC | CASSQGGSARQYF | TRBJ2-7 | TRBV4-1 | - | -
TGCGCCAGCAGCTTGTCGACTCCCACCTACGAGCAGTACTTC | CASSLSTPTYEQYF | TRBJ2-7 | TRBV5-1 | - | once
TGTGCCAGCACCCAAAACAGGTTCGGTAATTCACCCCTCCACTTT | CASTQNRFGNSPLHF | TRBJ1-6 | TRBV21-1 | - | -
TGTGCCACCAGTGATGGCGGAGGGATGAGGACTGAAGCTTTCTTT | CATSDGGGMRTEAFF | TRBJ1-1 | TRBV24-1 | - | -
TGTGCCATCAGTGATGCCCTAGCGGGGTATAGGTACGAGCAGTACTTC | CAISDALAGYRYEQYF | TRBJ2-7 | TRBV10-3 | TRBD2 | -
TGCGCCAGCACCCCCCCCTATGGCTACACCTTC | CASTPPYGYTF | TRBJ1-2 | TRBV10-1 | - | few